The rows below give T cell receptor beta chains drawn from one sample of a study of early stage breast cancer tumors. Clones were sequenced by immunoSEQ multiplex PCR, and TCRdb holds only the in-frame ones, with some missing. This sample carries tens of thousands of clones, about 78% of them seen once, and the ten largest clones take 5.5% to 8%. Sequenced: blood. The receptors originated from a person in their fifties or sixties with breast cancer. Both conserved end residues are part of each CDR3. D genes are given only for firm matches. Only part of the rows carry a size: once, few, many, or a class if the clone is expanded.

cdr3_aa: CASRGLAGRDTQYF; cdr3_nt: TGTGCCAGCAGAGGACTAGCGGGAAGAGATACGCAGTATTTT; v_call: TRBV5-6; j_call: TRBJ2-3; clone_size: once; d_call: TRBD2
cdr3_aa: CASSPTGDESPLHF; cdr3_nt: TGTGCCAGCTCACCGACAGGGGATGAATCACCCCTCCACTTT; v_call: TRBV18; j_call: TRBJ1-6; clone_size: NA; d_call: TRBD1
cdr3_aa: CASSRRGAVAFF; cdr3_nt: TGTGCCAGCAGTAGGCGCGGGGCGGTAGCTTTCTTT; v_call: TRBV7-8; j_call: TRBJ1-1; clone_size: once; d_call: NA
cdr3_aa: CAAREGASTDTQYF; cdr3_nt: TGCGCCGCTCGTGAGGGGGCTAGCACAGATACGCAGTATTTT; v_call: TRBV29-1; j_call: TRBJ2-3; clone_size: few; d_call: TRBD1
cdr3_aa: CASSRTGSEGYTF; cdr3_nt: TGCGCCAGCAGCCGGACAGGGAGTGAGGGCTACACCTTC; v_call: TRBV4-3; j_call: TRBJ1-2; clone_size: NA; d_call: TRBD1
cdr3_aa: CASSSSGLAASTDTQYF; cdr3_nt: TGTGCCAGCAGTTCCTCAGGACTAGCGGCTAGCACAGATACGCAGTATTTT; v_call: TRBV28; j_call: TRBJ2-3; clone_size: few; d_call: TRBD2
cdr3_aa: CASSLSYTGTRGTDTQYF; cdr3_nt: TGTGCCAGCAGTTTATCCTACACCGGGACAAGGGGTACAGATACGCAGTATTTT; v_call: TRBV28; j_call: TRBJ2-3; clone_size: NA; d_call: NA
cdr3_aa: CASSLDPGNNQPQHF; cdr3_nt: TGCGCCAGCAGCTTGGATCCGGGAAACAATCAGCCCCAGCATTTT; v_call: TRBV5-1; j_call: TRBJ1-5; clone_size: NA; d_call: NA
cdr3_aa: CASNPGGMGGNTIYF; cdr3_nt: TGTGCCAGTAACCCCGGGGGGATGGGTGGAAACACCATATATTTT; v_call: TRBV19; j_call: TRBJ1-3; clone_size: NA; d_call: NA
cdr3_aa: CASNKGEASGYEQFF; cdr3_nt: TGCGCCAGCAACAAGGGGGAAGCGAGCGGCTATGAGCAGTTCTTC; v_call: TRBV10-2; j_call: TRBJ2-1; clone_size: once; d_call: NA
cdr3_aa: CASTTGAYEQYF; cdr3_nt: TGTGCCAGCACGACAGGGGCCTACGAGCAGTACTTC; v_call: TRBV6-6; j_call: TRBJ2-7; clone_size: few; d_call: TRBD1
cdr3_aa: CASSPTGMNTEAFF; cdr3_nt: TGTGCCAGCAGCCCGACGGGGATGAACACTGAAGCTTTCTTT; v_call: TRBV9; j_call: TRBJ1-1; clone_size: few; d_call: NA
cdr3_aa: CASSRRGGDYEQYF; cdr3_nt: TGTGCCAGCAGCCGCAGGGGTGGGGACTACGAGCAGTACTTC; v_call: TRBV7-2; j_call: TRBJ2-7; clone_size: NA; d_call: NA
cdr3_aa: CASSVGGGTQETQYF; cdr3_nt: TGTGCCAGCAGCGTAGGAGGGGGAACTCAAGAGACCCAGTACTTC; v_call: TRBV9; j_call: TRBJ2-5; clone_size: NA; d_call: NA
cdr3_aa: CASSQALAGTSGRGGRETQYF; cdr3_nt: TGTGCCAGCAGCCAAGCACTTGCCGGGACTAGCGGGAGGGGAGGGAGAGAGACCCAGTACTTC; v_call: TRBV4-2; j_call: TRBJ2-5; clone_size: NA; d_call: TRBD2
cdr3_aa: CASSPGEDTEAFF; cdr3_nt: TGTGCCAGCTCACCAGGGGAGGACACTGAAGCTTTCTTT; v_call: TRBV18; j_call: TRBJ1-1; clone_size: few; d_call: NA
cdr3_aa: CASSADWHSYEQYF; cdr3_nt: TGTGCCAGCAGTGCGGACTGGCACTCCTACGAGCAGTACTTC; v_call: TRBV25-1; j_call: TRBJ2-7; clone_size: few; d_call: NA
cdr3_aa: CASRNTATGYYGYTF; cdr3_nt: TGTGCCAGCAGAAATACGGCGACAGGGTATTATGGCTACACCTTC; v_call: TRBV6-5; j_call: TRBJ1-2; clone_size: NA; d_call: TRBD1
cdr3_aa: CASSQGSMPSTDTQYF; cdr3_nt: TGTGCCAGCAGCCAGGGATCGATGCCTAGCACAGATACGCAGTATTTT; v_call: TRBV7-3; j_call: TRBJ2-3; clone_size: once; d_call: NA
cdr3_aa: CASSPTDRRGRPDGYTF; cdr3_nt: TGTGCCAGCAGTCCTACGGACCGCAGGGGGCGCCCCGATGGCTACACCTTC; v_call: TRBV5-5; j_call: TRBJ1-2; clone_size: NA; d_call: TRBD1
cdr3_aa: CASSWTSGEDTQYF; cdr3_nt: TGTGCCAGCAGTTGGACTAGCGGGGAGGATACGCAGTATTTT; v_call: TRBV2; j_call: TRBJ2-3; clone_size: NA; d_call: TRBD2
cdr3_aa: CASSSDRPSYEQYF; cdr3_nt: TGTGCCAGCAGCTCGGACAGGCCCTCCTACGAGCAGTACTTC; v_call: TRBV7-9; j_call: TRBJ2-7; clone_size: NA; d_call: TRBD1
cdr3_aa: CASSLGGKDSSGNTIYF; cdr3_nt: TGCGCCAGCAGCTTAGGAGGAAAGGACAGCTCTGGAAACACCATATATTTT; v_call: TRBV5-1; j_call: TRBJ1-3; clone_size: NA; d_call: NA
cdr3_aa: CASSLGQGGGEKLFF; cdr3_nt: TGTGCCAGCAGCTTGGGCCAGGGAGGGGGTGAAAAACTGTTTTTT; v_call: TRBV5-6; j_call: TRBJ1-4; clone_size: NA; d_call: NA
cdr3_aa: CASSELPGSATEAFF; cdr3_nt: TGTGCCAGCAGTGAACTCCCAGGGTCCGCCACTGAAGCTTTCTTT; v_call: TRBV6-1; j_call: TRBJ1-1; clone_size: NA; d_call: NA
cdr3_aa: CASRVLAGSYNEQFF; cdr3_nt: TGTGCCAGCAGAGTTCTAGCGGGCTCCTACAATGAGCAGTTCTTC; v_call: TRBV2; j_call: TRBJ2-1; clone_size: NA; d_call: TRBD2
cdr3_aa: CASGLGGKTEAFF; cdr3_nt: TGTGCTAGTGGCCTCGGGGGTAAGACTGAAGCTTTCTTT; v_call: TRBV12-5; j_call: TRBJ1-1; clone_size: NA; d_call: NA
cdr3_aa: CASSLGTSGSYNEQFF; cdr3_nt: TGTGCCAGCAGCCTCGGGACTAGCGGCTCCTACAATGAGCAGTTCTTC; v_call: TRBV7-9; j_call: TRBJ2-1; clone_size: NA; d_call: TRBD2
cdr3_aa: CASSERDPSYSPLHF; cdr3_nt: TGTGCCAGCAGTGAGCGGGACCCAAGTTATTCACCCCTCCACTTT; v_call: TRBV2; j_call: TRBJ1-6; clone_size: NA; d_call: NA
cdr3_aa: CASSSRTGAVSYNSPLHF; cdr3_nt: TGTGCCAGCAGCTCAAGGACAGGGGCGGTCTCCTATAATTCACCCCTCCACTTT; v_call: TRBV13; j_call: TRBJ1-6; clone_size: NA; d_call: TRBD1
cdr3_aa: CASSPRGGRAGGELFF; cdr3_nt: TGTGCCAGCAGCCCCCGAGGCGGGAGGGCCGGCGGGGAGCTGTTTTTT; v_call: TRBV7-9; j_call: TRBJ2-2; clone_size: NA; d_call: TRBD2
cdr3_aa: CASSQLAGAEEQYF; cdr3_nt: TGTGCCAGCAGCCAACTAGCGGGAGCTGAAGAGCAGTACTTC; v_call: TRBV14; j_call: TRBJ2-7; clone_size: few; d_call: TRBD2
cdr3_aa: CASSLFTDSPSGGYTF; cdr3_nt: TGCGCCAGCAGCTTATTTACGGACAGCCCATCGGGGGGCTACACCTTC; v_call: TRBV5-1; j_call: TRBJ1-2; clone_size: NA; d_call: NA
cdr3_aa: CASSKTSGGAEIEQFF; cdr3_nt: TGTGCCAGCAGCAAAACTAGCGGGGGGGCGGAAATTGAGCAGTTCTTC; v_call: TRBV4-2; j_call: TRBJ2-1; clone_size: NA; d_call: TRBD2
cdr3_aa: CASGGEPYGYTF; cdr3_nt: TGTGCCAGCGGGGGGGAACCTTATGGCTACACCTTC; v_call: TRBV6-5; j_call: TRBJ1-2; clone_size: NA; d_call: NA
cdr3_aa: CSAGAETQYF; cdr3_nt: TGCAGTGCTGGGGCGGAGACCCAGTACTTC; v_call: TRBV20-1; j_call: TRBJ2-5; clone_size: few; d_call: NA